One sample yielded the 15 T cell receptor beta chains listed below, sequenced in a study of beta chain features in type 1 diabetes. The isolated RNA, all of it, was reverse transcribed, so expressed TCRB transcripts were what got sequenced. Libraries were prepared by immunoSEQ multiplex PCR; TCRdb keeps only in-frame clonotypes and omits some of them. This sample has roughly 160,000 clones, with roughly 8% found just once. Antigens for these TCRs are unknown. Overall study results and limits: Researchers report that Type 1 diabetes patients had moderately but significantly shorter TCRB CDR3s across all four CD4+ subsets.

What was sequenced was central memory CD4+ T cells from blood. Receptors originate from a man between 18 and 29 years old with type 1 diabetes.

This chain joins TRBV30 and TRBJ2-7; D remains ambiguous. Trimming stripped 1 base from V and 2 bases from J, with 9 bases between. Germline V gene sequence: CDR1 GTSNPN, CDR2 SVGIG (reference sequence). The CDR3 has 13 residues. The DNA of the CDR3 is TGTGCCTGGAGTGGAGGCCCACCCTACGAGCAGTACTTC. This gives the protein CAWSGGPPYEQYF.

This clone was counted only a few times. The rearrangement joins TRBV7-8 to TRBJ2-5, with TRBD1 matching 9 bases. With 8 bases clipped from V and 3 bases from J, the junction kept 7 bases outside the gene matches. Per the germline V gene, CDR1 is SGHVS and CDR2 is FQNEAQ. There are 14 residues in the CDR3. The CDR3 region has the DNA TGTGCCAGCGTACCCGGGACAGGGAAAGAGACCCAGTACTTC. Translation gives CASVPGTGKETQYF. Full variable domain (outside the CDR3, taken from reference TRBV7-8 and TRBJ2-5): GAGVSQSPRYKVAKRGQDVALRCDPISGHVSLFWYQQALGQGPEFLTYFQNEAQLDKSGLPSDRFFAERPEGSVSTLKIQRTQQEDSAVYLCASVPGTGKETQYFGPGTRLLVL.

This clone has just a few counts. The rearrangement uses TRBV9 and TRBJ2-7, with D tentatively TRBD1 (5 bases). Trimming pared 0 bases from V and 2 bases from J, leaving 12 bases between. CDR1 and CDR2 from the germline V gene are SGDLS and YYNGEE. This CDR3 region has 15 residues. The CDR3 spells CASSVGGSSTYEQYF. In nucleotides, the CDR3 is TGTGCCAGCAGCGTAGGGGGCTCTTCAACCTACGAGCAGTACTTC.

This chain connects TRBV28 to TRBJ2-2, with no clear D. CDR1 and CDR2 from the germline V gene are MDHEN and SYDVKM. CDR3 length: 14 amino acids. Trimming removed 4 bases from V and 5 bases from J, with 11 bases in between. CDR3 amino acids: CASSWSGLTGELFF. Here the CDR3 DNA reads TGTGCCAGCAGTTGGTCAGGTTTGACCGGGGAGCTGTTTTTT.

The V call is TRBV20-1, the J call TRBJ1-2; a weak D match, TRBD1 (5 bases). The CDR3 consists of 10 residues. Per the germline V gene, CDR1 is DFQATT and CDR2 is SNEGSKA (reference sequence). The CDR3 DNA is TGCAGGATTGACAGCTATGGCTACACCTTC. This sequence encodes CRIDSYGYTF.

V is TRBV5-1 and J is TRBJ2-3; a weak D match, TRBD1 (6 bases). The CDR3 extends over 15 amino acids. Germline CDR1 and CDR2: SGHRS and YFSETQ. The V and J ends lost 5 bases and 2 bases respectively, with 15 bases between them. The CDR3 here is CASRERGQPTDTQYF. CDR3 bases: TGCGCCAGCAGGGAGAGAGGACAGCCCACAGATACGCAGTATTTT.

The rearrangement uses TRBV5-1 and TRBJ2-1, with D perhaps matching TRBD2 (7 bases). The CDR3 loop spans 16 amino acids. V was shortened by 3 bases and J by 3 bases, with 16 bases between the two germline ends. CDR1 SGHRS and CDR2 YFSETQ come from the germline V gene. The CDR3 DNA is TGCGCCAGCAGCTGGGGGGGCGCTATACGCTACAATGAGCAGTTCTTC. Encoded protein: CASSWGGAIRYNEQFF.

The chain joins TRBV11-2 to TRBJ1-2, with D unclear. Trimming removed 5 bases from V and 4 bases from J, with 14 bases in between. The CDR3 extends over 14 amino acids. Per the germline V gene, CDR1 is SGHAT and CDR2 is FQNNGV. CDR3 DNA: TGTGCCAGCAGCCCTATGGGAGAGCGCTATGGCTACACCTTC. Amino acid sequence: CASSPMGERYGYTF.

In its sample, this clone was seen a few times. This rearrangement joins TRBV4-3 to TRBJ2-1; the D is unclear. CDR1 and CDR2 (germline): LGHNA, YSLEER. Trimming cost V 3 bases and J 0 bases, with 15 bases left between them. CDR3 length: 17 residues. CDR3 coding DNA: TGCGCCAGCAGCCACGATGACGATACGGGCTCCTACAATGAGCAGTTCTTC. Protein sequence: CASSHDDDTGSYNEQFF.

This chain uses TRBV5-4 with TRBJ1-1, with 7 positions matching TRBD1. Per germline, CDR1 SGHNT and CDR2 YYREEE (reference sequence). Unmatched junction bases numbered 5, after V lost 0 bases and J lost 3 bases. This CDR3 is built from 15 residues. CDR3 protein: CASSLEGGAYTEAFF. Here the CDR3 DNA reads TGTGCCAGCAGCTTGGAAGGGGGCGCGTACACTGAAGCTTTCTTT.

The V call is TRBV9, the J call TRBJ2-1, with D tentatively TRBD2 (6 bases). Germline-derived CDR1 and CDR2 are SGDLS and YYNGEE. Between the trimmed V and J ends, which lost 3 bases and 6 bases, there was a span of 13 bases. This CDR3 spans 14 amino acids. CDR3 loop: CASSARLEINEQFF. The CDR3 DNA follows: TGTGCCAGCAGCGCGAGACTAGAAATCAATGAGCAGTTCTTC.

In its sample, this clone was seen a few times. V is TRBV27 and J is TRBJ1-1; D gene unclear. The CDR3 spans 13 residues. Trimming cost V 5 bases and J 0 bases, with 7 bases left between them. Germline V gives CDR1 MNHEY, CDR2 SMNVEV (reference sequence). The CDR3 protein is CASSPYMNTEAFF. The CDR3 DNA is TGTGCCAGCAGTCCGTACATGAACACTGAAGCTTTCTTT.

This clone has only a few counts. The chain recombines TRBV9 with TRBJ2-1, with 7 positions matching TRBD2. CDR3 length equals 16 residues. Germline V gene lookup returns CDR1 SGDLS and CDR2 YYNGEE. The J segment lost 6 bases and the V segment lost 0 bases, leaving 9 bases of the junction unmatched. CDR3 coding DNA: TGTGCCAGCAGCGTAGTGGGGTGGGGGGGACCCAATGAGCAGTTCTTC. As protein: CASSVVGWGGPNEQFF.

This clone showed up many times. This chain links TRBV29-1 with TRBJ2-1; a possible D gene is TRBD1 (5 bases). Germline-derived CDR1 and CDR2 are SQVTM and ANQGSEA. The CDR3 is made up of 14 amino acids. The germline V and J ends were trimmed by 3 bases and 6 bases, with 15 bases remaining between them. CDR3 DNA sequence: TGCAGCGTTGAGGCGGTCCTAAGGGGCAATGAGCAGTTCTTC. It encodes CSVEAVLRGNEQFF.

This clone turned up a few times. V usage is TRBV18 and J usage is TRBJ2-3, with 7 bases lining up with TRBD1. Unmatched junction bases numbered 3, after V lost 5 bases and J lost 4 bases. The CDR3 sequence is 13 residues long. Germline assignment: CDR1 KGHSH and CDR2 LQKENI. In DNA, the CDR3 is TGTGCCAGCTCAAAGACAGGGCCAGATACGCAGTATTTT. Protein sequence: CASSKTGPDTQYF.